The present T cell receptor beta chain was sequenced within a study of T cell repertoires in aging, cancer and after chemotherapy. The CDR3 sequence is 13 residues long. Looked up from germline, CDR1 is SGHNT and CDR2 is YYREEE (reference sequence). V lost 0 bases, J lost 12 bases, and 13 bases lay in between. By share, this clonotype counts as medium-sized. Rearranged V-D-J TRB sequences were amplified with a mixed TRB-A/B primer pool. MiXCR, applied by TCRdb to the multiplex PCR reads, yields one record per CDR3 protein. The sample holds 9,500 to 12,000 distinct CDR3 sequences, under 40% seen once. The template was genomic DNA from peripheral blood, not RNA.

This chain connects TRBV5-4 to TRBJ2-1, with D possibly being TRBD1 or TRBD2 (6 bases each). Sequenced sample: blood. The receptor's source is a human donor in good health. The CDR3 spells CASSLAPGGGQFF. CDR3 coding DNA: TGTGCCAGCAGCTTGGCCCCCGGGGGCGGGCAGTTCTTC.